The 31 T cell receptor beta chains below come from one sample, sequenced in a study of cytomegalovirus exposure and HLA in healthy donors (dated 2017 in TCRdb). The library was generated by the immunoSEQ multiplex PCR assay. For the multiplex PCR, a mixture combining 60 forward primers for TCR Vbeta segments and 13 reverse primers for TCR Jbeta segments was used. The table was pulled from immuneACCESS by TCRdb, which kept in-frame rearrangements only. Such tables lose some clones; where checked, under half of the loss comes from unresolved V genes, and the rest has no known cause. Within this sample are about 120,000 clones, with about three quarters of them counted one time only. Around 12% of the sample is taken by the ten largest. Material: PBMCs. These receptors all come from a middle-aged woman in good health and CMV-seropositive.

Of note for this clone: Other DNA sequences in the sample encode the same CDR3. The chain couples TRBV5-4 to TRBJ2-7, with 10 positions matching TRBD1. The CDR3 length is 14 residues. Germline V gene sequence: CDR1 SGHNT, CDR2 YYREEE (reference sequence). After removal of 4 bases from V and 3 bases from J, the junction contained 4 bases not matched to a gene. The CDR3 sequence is CASSLDRGSYEQYF. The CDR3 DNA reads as TGTGCCAGCAGCCTGGACAGGGGGAGCTACGAGCAGTACTTC.

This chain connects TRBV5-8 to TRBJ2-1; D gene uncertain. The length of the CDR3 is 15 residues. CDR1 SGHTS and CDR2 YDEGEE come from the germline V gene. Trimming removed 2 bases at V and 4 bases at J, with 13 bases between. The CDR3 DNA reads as TGTGCCAGCAGCTTCCTAAAGACTGGATACAATGAGCAGTTCTTC. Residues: CASSFLKTGYNEQFF.

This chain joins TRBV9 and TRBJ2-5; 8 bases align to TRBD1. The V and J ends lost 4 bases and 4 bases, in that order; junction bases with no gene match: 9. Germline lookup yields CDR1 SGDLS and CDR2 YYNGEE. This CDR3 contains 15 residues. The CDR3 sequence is CASSPRQGKVETQYF. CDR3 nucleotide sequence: TGTGCCAGCAGCCCCCGACAGGGGAAAGTAGAGACCCAGTACTTC.

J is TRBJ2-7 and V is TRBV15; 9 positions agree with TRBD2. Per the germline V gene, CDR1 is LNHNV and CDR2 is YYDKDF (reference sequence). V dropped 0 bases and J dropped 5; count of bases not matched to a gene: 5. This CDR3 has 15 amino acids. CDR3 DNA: TGTGCCACCAGCAGAGATAGCGGGGGTTTCGACGAGCAGTACTTC. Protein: CATSRDSGGFDEQYF. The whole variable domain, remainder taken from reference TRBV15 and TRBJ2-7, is DAMVIQNPRYQVTQFGKPVTLSCSQTLNHNVMYWYQQKSSQAPKLLFHYYDKDFNNEADTPDNFQSRRPNTSFCFLDIRSPGLGDTAMYLCATSRDSGGFDEQYFGPGTRLTVT.

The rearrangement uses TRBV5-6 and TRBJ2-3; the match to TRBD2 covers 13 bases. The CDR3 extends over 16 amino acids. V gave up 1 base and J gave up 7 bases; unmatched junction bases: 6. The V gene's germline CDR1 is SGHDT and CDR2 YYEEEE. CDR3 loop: CASSLRPGLAGHTQYF. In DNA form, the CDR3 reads TGTGCCAGCAGCTTGAGACCGGGACTAGCGGGACATACGCAGTATTTT.

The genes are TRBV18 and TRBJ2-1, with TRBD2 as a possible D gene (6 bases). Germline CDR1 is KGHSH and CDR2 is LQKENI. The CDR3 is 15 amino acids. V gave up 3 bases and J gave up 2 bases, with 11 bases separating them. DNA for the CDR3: TGTGCCAGCTCACCTACCTTAGCGGCCTACAATGAGCAGTTCTTC. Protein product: CASSPTLAAYNEQFF.

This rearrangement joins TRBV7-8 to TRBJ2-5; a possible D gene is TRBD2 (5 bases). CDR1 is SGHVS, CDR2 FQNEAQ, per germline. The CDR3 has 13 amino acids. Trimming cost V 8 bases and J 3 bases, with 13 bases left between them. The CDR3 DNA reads TGTGCCAGCCACATCCGGCGGGAAGAGACCCAGTACTTC. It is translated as CASHIRREETQYF.

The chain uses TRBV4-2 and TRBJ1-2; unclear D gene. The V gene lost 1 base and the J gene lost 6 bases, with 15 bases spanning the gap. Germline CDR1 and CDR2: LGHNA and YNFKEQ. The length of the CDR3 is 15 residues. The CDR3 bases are TGTGCCAGCAGCCAAGTTGGTGCAGCGAACGATGGCTACACCTTC. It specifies CASSQVGAANDGYTF.

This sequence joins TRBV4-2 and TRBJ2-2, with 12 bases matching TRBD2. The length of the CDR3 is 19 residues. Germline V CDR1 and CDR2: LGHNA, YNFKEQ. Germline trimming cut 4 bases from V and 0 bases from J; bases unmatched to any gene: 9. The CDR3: CASSPRTSGETSNTGELFF. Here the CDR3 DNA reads TGTGCCAGCAGCCCGCGGACTAGCGGGGAGACTTCGAACACCGGGGAGCTGTTTTTT.

The CDR3 protein is CASSLDFGELFF. The CDR3 coding sequence is TGTGCCAGCAGCTTAGACTTCGGGGAGCTGTTTTTT. This chain links TRBV11-3 with TRBJ2-2; D unclear. The V gene's germline CDR1 is SGHNT and CDR2 YENEEA. Trimming pared 0 bases from V and 7 bases from J, leaving 3 bases between. The CDR3 spans 12 residues.

CDR3: CASRTGTGTFGGTGELFF. The CDR3 DNA reads TGCGCCAGTAGAACCGGGACAGGGACCTTTGGGGGCACCGGGGAGCTGTTTTTT. This sequence joins TRBV5-1 and TRBJ2-2; 9 positions match TRBD1. With 8 bases clipped from V and 4 bases from J, the junction kept 18 bases outside the gene matches. The CDR3 totals 18 residues. Looked up from germline, CDR1 is SGHRS and CDR2 is YFSETQ.

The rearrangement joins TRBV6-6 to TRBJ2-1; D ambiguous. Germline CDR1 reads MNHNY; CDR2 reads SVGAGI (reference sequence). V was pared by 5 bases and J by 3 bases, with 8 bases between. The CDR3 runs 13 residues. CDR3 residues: CASSTPNYNEQFF. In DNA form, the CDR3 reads TGTGCCAGCAGTACCCCTAACTACAATGAGCAGTTCTTC.

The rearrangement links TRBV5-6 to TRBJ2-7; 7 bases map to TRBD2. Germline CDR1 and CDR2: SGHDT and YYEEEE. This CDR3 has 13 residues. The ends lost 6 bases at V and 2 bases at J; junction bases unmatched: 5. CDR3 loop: CASMAGTTYEQYF. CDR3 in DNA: TGTGCCAGCATGGCTGGGACTACCTACGAGCAGTACTTC.

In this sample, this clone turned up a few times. Here the CDR3 DNA reads TGTGCCAGCAGCAACCAAGGACAGGGGGATCAGCCCCAGCATTTT. This gives the protein CASSNQGQGDQPQHF. The chain links TRBV6-1 to TRBJ1-5; TRBD1 matches 10 bases. In germline, CDR1 is MNHNS, CDR2 SASEGT. V dropped 6 bases and J dropped 5; count of bases not matched to a gene: 7. This CDR3 contains 15 residues.

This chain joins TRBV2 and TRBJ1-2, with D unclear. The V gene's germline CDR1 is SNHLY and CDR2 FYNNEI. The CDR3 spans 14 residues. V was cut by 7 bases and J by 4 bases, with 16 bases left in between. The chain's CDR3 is CASKFPAASYGYTF. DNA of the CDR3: TGTGCCAGCAAGTTCCCTGCCGCTAGCTATGGCTACACCTTC.

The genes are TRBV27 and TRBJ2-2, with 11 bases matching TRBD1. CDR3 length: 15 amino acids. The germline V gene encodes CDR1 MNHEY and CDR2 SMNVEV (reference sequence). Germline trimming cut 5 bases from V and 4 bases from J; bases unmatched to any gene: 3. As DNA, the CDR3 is TGTGCCAGCAGTCCGGACAGGGGGCGCACCGGGGAGCTGTTTTTT. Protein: CASSPDRGRTGELFF.

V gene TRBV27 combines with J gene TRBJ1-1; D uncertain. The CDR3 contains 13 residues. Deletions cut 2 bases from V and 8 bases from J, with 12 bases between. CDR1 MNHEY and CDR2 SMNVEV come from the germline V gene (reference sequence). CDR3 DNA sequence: TGTGCCAGCAGTTTAACCCACGGGAGAGAAGCTTTCTTT. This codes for CASSLTHGREAFF.

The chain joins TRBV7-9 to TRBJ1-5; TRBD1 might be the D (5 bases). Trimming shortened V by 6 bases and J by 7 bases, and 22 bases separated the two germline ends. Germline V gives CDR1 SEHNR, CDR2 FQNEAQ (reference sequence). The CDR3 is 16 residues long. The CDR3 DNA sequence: TGTGCCAGCAGTCCGGGTGGGTGGGGAAAGGGGCAGCCCCAGCATTTT. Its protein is CASSPGGWGKGQPQHF.

The CDR3 loop is CASSLGGWSPLHF. CDR3 bases: TGTGCCAGCAGCCTCGGGGGTTGGTCACCCCTCCACTTT. V and J are TRBV7-9 and TRBJ1-6, with a possible D match to TRBD1 (5 bases). Trimming cost V 5 bases and J 10 bases, with 12 bases left between them. The CDR3 runs 13 residues. From germline, CDR1 is SEHNR and CDR2 FQNEAQ (reference sequence). Variable domain in full (rest from reference TRBV7-9 and TRBJ1-6): DTGVSQNPRHKITKRGQNVTFRCDPISEHNRLYWYRQTLGQGPEFLTYFQNEAQLEKSRLLSDRFSAERPKGSFSTLEIQRTEQGDSAMYLCASSLGGWSPLHFGNGTRLTVT.

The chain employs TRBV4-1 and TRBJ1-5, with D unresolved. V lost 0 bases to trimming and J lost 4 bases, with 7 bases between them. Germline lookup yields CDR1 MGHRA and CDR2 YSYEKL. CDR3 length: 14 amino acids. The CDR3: CASSQDALNQPQHF. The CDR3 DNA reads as TGCGCCAGCAGCCAAGATGCCCTAAATCAGCCCCAGCATTTT.

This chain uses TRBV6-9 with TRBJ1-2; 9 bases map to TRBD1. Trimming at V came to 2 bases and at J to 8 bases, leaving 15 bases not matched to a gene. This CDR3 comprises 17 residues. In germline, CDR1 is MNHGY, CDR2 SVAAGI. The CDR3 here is CASSYPYRQGGMEGYTF. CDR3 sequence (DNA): TGTGCCAGCAGTTATCCCTACCGACAGGGGGGCATGGAAGGCTACACCTTC.

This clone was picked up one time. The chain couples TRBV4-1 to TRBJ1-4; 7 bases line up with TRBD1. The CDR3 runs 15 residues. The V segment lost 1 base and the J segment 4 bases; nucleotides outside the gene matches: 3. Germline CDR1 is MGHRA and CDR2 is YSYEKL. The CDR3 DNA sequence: TGCGCCAGCAGCCAAGGCGGACAGGTTAATGAAAAACTGTTTTTT. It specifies CASSQGGQVNEKLFF.

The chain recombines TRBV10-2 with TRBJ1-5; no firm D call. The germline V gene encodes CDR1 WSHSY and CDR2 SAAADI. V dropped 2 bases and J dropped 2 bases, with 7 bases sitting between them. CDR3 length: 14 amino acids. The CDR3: CASSELRGNQPQHF. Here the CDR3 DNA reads TGCGCCAGCAGTGAGCTCCGGGGCAATCAGCCCCAGCATTTT.

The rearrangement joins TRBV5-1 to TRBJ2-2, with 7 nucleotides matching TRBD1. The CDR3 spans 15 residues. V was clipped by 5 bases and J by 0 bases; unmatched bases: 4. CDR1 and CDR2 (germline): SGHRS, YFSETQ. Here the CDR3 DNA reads TGCGCCAGCAGGGGACAGACCACGAACACCGGGGAGCTGTTTTTT. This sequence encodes CASRGQTTNTGELFF. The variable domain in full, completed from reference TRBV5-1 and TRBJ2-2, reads KAGVTQTPRYLIKTRGQQVTLSCSPISGHRSVSWYQQTPGQGLQFLFEYFSETQRNKGNFPGRFSGRQFSNSRSEMNVSTLELGDSALYLCASRGQTTNTGELFFGEGSRLTVL.

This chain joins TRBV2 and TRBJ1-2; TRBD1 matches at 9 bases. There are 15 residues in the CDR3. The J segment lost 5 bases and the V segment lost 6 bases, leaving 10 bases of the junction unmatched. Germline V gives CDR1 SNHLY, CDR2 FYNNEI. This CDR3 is CASRGDREKAYGYTF. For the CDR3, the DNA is TGTGCCAGCAGGGGGGACAGGGAGAAGGCTTATGGCTACACCTTC.

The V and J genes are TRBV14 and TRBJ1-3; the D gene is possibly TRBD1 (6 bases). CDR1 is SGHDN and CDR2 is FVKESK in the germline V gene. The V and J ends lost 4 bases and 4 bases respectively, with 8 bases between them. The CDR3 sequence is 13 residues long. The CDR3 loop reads CASSPGVGNTIYF. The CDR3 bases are TGTGCCAGCAGCCCAGGGGTCGGAAACACCATATATTTT. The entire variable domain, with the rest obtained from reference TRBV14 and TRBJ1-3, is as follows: EAGVTQFPSHSVIEKGQTVTLRCDPISGHDNLYWYRRVMGKEIKFLLHFVKESKQDESGMPNNRFLAERTGGTYSTLKVQPAELEDSGVYFCASSPGVGNTIYFGEGSWLTVV.

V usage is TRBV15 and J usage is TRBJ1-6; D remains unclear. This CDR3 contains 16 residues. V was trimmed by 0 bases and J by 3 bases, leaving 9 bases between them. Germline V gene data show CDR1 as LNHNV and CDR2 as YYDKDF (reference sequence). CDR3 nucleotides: TGTGCCACCAGCAGAGAACGAGGGCTCTATAATTCACCCCTCCACTTT. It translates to CATSRERGLYNSPLHF.

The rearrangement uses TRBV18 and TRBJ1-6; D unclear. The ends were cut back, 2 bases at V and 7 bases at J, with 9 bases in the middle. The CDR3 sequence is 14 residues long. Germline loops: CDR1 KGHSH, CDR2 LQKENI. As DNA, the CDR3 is TGTGCCAGCTCACCAACGACGGGAAATTCACCCCTCCACTTT. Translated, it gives CASSPTTGNSPLHF.

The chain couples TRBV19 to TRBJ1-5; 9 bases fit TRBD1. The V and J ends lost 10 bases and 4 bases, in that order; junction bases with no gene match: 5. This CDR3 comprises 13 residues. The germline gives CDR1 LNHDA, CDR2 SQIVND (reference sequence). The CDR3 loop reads CATSGTGNQPQHF. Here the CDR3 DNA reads TGTGCCACCTCCGGGACAGGGAATCAGCCCCAGCATTTT. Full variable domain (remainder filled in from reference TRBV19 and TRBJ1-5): DGGITQSPKYLFRKEGQNVTLSCEQNLNHDAMYWYRQDPGQGLRLIYYSQIVNDFQKGDIAEGYSVSREKKESFPLTVTSAQKNPTAFYLCATSGTGNQPQHFGDGTRLSIL.

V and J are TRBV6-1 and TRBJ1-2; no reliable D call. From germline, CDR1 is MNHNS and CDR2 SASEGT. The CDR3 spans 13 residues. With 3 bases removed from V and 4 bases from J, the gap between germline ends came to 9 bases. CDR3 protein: CASSEAGSYGYTF. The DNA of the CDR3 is TGTGCCAGCAGTGAGGCGGGAAGCTATGGCTACACCTTC.

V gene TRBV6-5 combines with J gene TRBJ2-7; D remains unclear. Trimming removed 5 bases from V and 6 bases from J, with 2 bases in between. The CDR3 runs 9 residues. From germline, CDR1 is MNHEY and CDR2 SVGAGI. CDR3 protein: CASSREQYF. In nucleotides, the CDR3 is TGTGCCAGCAGTCGCGAGCAGTACTTC.